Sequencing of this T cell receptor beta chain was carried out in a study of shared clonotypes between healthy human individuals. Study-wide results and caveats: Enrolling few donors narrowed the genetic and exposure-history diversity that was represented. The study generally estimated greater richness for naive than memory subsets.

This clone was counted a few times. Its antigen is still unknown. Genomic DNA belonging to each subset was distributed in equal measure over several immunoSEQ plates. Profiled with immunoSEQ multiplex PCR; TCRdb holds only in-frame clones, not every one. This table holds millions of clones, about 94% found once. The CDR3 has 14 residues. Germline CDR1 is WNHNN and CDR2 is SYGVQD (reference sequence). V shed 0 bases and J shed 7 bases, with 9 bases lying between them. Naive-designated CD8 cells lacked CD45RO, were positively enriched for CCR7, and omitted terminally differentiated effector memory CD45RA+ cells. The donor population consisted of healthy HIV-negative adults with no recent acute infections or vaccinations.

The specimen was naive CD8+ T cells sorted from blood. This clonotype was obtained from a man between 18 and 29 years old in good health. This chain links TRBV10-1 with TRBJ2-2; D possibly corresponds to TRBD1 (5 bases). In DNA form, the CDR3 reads TGCGCCAGCAGTGAGTCGAGTAGGGGCGGGGAGCTGTTTTTT. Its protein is CASSESSRGGELFF.